The 3 T cell receptor beta chains below all came from one sample that was sequenced in a study of blood T cell repertoires in COVID-19. Produced via immunoSEQ multiplex PCR; TCRdb's table is partial and in-frame only. The top ten hold around 1.7% of the sample, which has some 140,000 clones, around three quarters seen once. The sequenced sample consisted of peripheral blood. These receptors were taken from a man older than 75 with acute or convalescent COVID-19.

The rearrangement joins TRBV6-1 to TRBJ1-5, with D hard to call. Trimming shortened V by 3 bases and J by 4 bases, and 7 bases separated the two germline ends. CDR1 MNHNS and CDR2 SASEGT come from the germline V gene. This CDR3 is 13 amino acids long. In nucleotides, the CDR3 is TGTGCCAGCAGTGAGAGATGGAATCAGCCCCAGCATTTT. Translating it yields CASSERWNQPQHF.

In its sample, this clone was seen once. The rearrangement uses TRBV7-2 and TRBJ1-2; D unresolved. This CDR3 region has 16 residues. CDR1 is SGHTA, CDR2 FQGNSA, per germline. V dropped 5 bases and J dropped 6 bases, with 22 bases sitting between them. DNA of the CDR3: TGTGCCAGCAGCCCCACCCCAAAAGCCCTGGGCCATGGCTACACCTTC. It codes for CASSPTPKALGHGYTF.

The chain uses TRBV7-9 and TRBJ2-1; 12 bases are shared with TRBD2. The CDR3 covers 18 residues. Trimming took 5 bases from V and 5 from J; bases not matched to a gene: 13. The germline gives CDR1 SEHNR, CDR2 FQNEAQ (reference sequence). The CDR3 DNA is TGTGCCAGCAGCCCTGGACTAGCGGGACTGGGCATCCACAATGAGCAGTTCTTC. It codes for CASSPGLAGLGIHNEQFF.